Listed here are 18 T cell receptor beta chains from one sample, sequenced in a study of esophageal squamous cell carcinoma under preoperative chemotherapy. This sample's time point: before preoperative PTX-NDP chemotherapy. TCRdb called the PCR reads again in MiXCR, with one record for every CDR3 protein. This sample has approximately 30,000 distinct CDR3 sequences, with roughly 50% found just once. This material was obtained from a patient given preoperative chemotherapy. The receptor source for this set is a human donor with esophageal squamous cell carcinoma. The donor label of this sample is uncertain.

A word on this clonotype: Mismatch with germline at one junction end may stem from a read error. The rearrangement joins TRBV6-1 to TRBJ2-4, with D tentatively TRBD2 (6 bases). This CDR3 is built from 16 residues. From germline, CDR1 is MNHNS and CDR2 SASEGT. The CDR3 region has the DNA TGTGCCAGCAGGGATCGGGGGTACCGAGGCAAAAACATTCAGTATTTC. Translating gives CASRDRGYRGKNIQYF.

The CDR3 sequence: CASSARGGGDTDTQYF. CDR3 DNA sequence: TGTGCCAGCAGCGCACGAGGGGGGGGTGACACAGATACGCAGTATTTT. The J gene is TRBJ2-3, the V gene TRBV7-2; D perhaps matches TRBD2 (7 bases). The CDR3 contains 16 residues. Trimming removed 5 bases from V and 2 bases from J, with 17 bases in between. Looked up from germline, CDR1 is SGHTA and CDR2 is FQGNSA. The full variable domain, its missing parts supplied by reference TRBV7-2 and TRBJ2-3, is GAGVSQSPSNKVTEKGKDVELRCDPISGHTALYWYRQSLGQGLEFLIYFQGNSAPDKSGLPSDRFSAERTGGSVSTLTIQRTQQEDSAVYLCASSARGGGDTDTQYFGPGTRLTVL.

This clonotype was detected ten times or more. The chain carries TRBV11-2 and TRBJ1-2; D perhaps matches TRBD1 (6 bases). Trimming left V 4 bases short and J 4 bases short, with 13 bases between. This CDR3 is 14 amino acids long. Germline CDR1 is SGHAT and CDR2 is FQNNGV. The CDR3 DNA follows: TGTGCCAGCAGCTCTACAGGGAGAGGCTATGGCTACACCTTC. Its protein is CASSSTGRGYGYTF.

The table lists this clonotype with many counts. V and J are TRBV6-5 and TRBJ2-1, with 10 bases aligning to TRBD1. TRBJ2-7 matches the DNA end more closely, so the J call is doubtful. The germline gives CDR1 MNHEY, CDR2 SVGAGI. This CDR3 comprises 14 residues. CDR3 residues: CASRLTGGLYEQYF. CDR3 nucleotides: TGTGCCAGCCGCTTGACAGGGGGCCTCTACGAGCAGTACTTC.

About this clonotype: A junction end diverges from the germline sequence, so it may reflect a read error. The chain is built from TRBV7-6 and TRBJ2-4; no clear D. Germline V lookup: CDR1 SGHVS, CDR2 FNYEAQ. There are 19 residues in the CDR3. The CDR3 region has the DNA TGTGCCAGCAGCTTGGATCCGCCCATCCCCGGCGGAGCCCAAAACATCCAGTACTTC. Protein product: CASSLDPPIPGGAQNIQYF.

This clonotype occurred many times. The chain recombines TRBV7-8 with TRBJ2-1, with D possibly matching TRBD1 (6 bases). Trimming removed 8 bases from V and 8 bases from J, with 13 bases in between. The CDR3 totals 12 residues. Per germline, CDR1 SGHVS and CDR2 FQNEAQ. CDR3 nucleotides: TGTGCCAGCGCCAGGGGCCAGTATGAGCAGTTCTTC. It encodes CASARGQYEQFF.

The chain recombines TRBV5-1 with TRBJ2-1; a weak D match, TRBD2 (6 bases). The CDR3 is 13 amino acids. V was cut by 0 bases and J by 13 bases, with 14 bases left in between. Germline lookup yields CDR1 SGHRS and CDR2 YFSETQ. The CDR3 here is CASSLDTRETQFF. In DNA form, the CDR3 reads TGCGCCAGCAGCTTGGATACTCGGGAGACCCAGTTCTTC.

The table lists this clonotype with a few counts. The V call is TRBV7-9, the J call TRBJ2-1; maybe TRBD2 (6 bases). V was shortened by 0 bases and J by 14 bases, with 23 bases between the two germline ends. CDR1 SEHNR and CDR2 FQNEAQ come from the germline V gene (reference sequence). This CDR3 is 16 amino acids long. The CDR3 DNA reads as TGTGCCAGCAGCTTAGCGAATCCCGGGCTAGCTGGGGAGGAGTTCTTC. Translating it yields CASSLANPGLAGEEFF.

This clonotype was seen more than once but under ten times. V is TRBV7-2 and J is TRBJ1-1; 7 bases map to TRBD1. CDR1 and CDR2 from the germline V gene are SGHTA and FQGNSA. The CDR3 consists of 15 residues. V shed 3 bases, J shed 3 bases, and the junction held 7 bases outside the gene matches. The CDR3 DNA reads TGTGCCAGCAGCTTGGCTGAAACAGGGGACACTGAAGCTTTCTTT. Residues: CASSLAETGDTEAFF.

The rearrangement joins TRBV7-9 to TRBJ2-1, with D maybe TRBD1 (6 bases). With 2 bases removed from V and 9 bases from J, the gap between germline ends came to 17 bases. There are 15 residues in the CDR3. Germline V gives CDR1 SEHNR, CDR2 FQNEAQ (reference sequence). The CDR3, as DNA: TGTGCCAGCAGCTTAATTGGGGGCGGAGGAAGTGAGCAGTTCTTC. This encodes CASSLIGGGGSEQFF.

The rearrangement joins TRBV6-1 to TRBJ1-2, with TRBD1 identical over 10 bases. The germline V gene has CDR1 MNHNS and CDR2 SASEGT. The CDR3 is made up of 12 amino acids. Trimming cost V 6 bases and J 5 bases; bases outside gene matches: 0. The CDR3 sequence: CASRGQGYGYTF. The CDR3 coding sequence is TGTGCCAGCAGGGGACAGGGGTATGGCTACACCTTC.

The chain carries TRBV5-1 and TRBJ2-1; unclear D gene. The CDR3 runs to 13 residues. Trimming left V 2 bases short and J 1 base short, with 4 bases between. Germline-derived CDR1 and CDR2 are SGHRS and YFSETQ. CDR3 nucleotide sequence: TGCGCCAGCAGCTTAAGTTCCTACAATGAGCAGTTCTTC. This gives the protein CASSLSSYNEQFF.

This clonotype has at least ten counts. The chain uses TRBV7-9 and TRBJ2-3; the D gene is possibly TRBD2 (5 bases). Germline CDR1 is SEHNR and CDR2 is FQNEAQ (reference sequence). The CDR3 consists of 10 residues. Trimming shortened V by 5 bases and J by 12 bases, and 9 bases separated the two germline ends. CDR3 region: CASSGLTQYF. CDR3 in DNA: TGTGCCAGCAGCGGACTGACTCAGTATTTT.

The chain uses TRBV27 and TRBJ2-7; D is undetermined. This CDR3 is 15 amino acids long. The ends were cut back, 4 bases at V and 0 bases at J, with 13 bases in the middle. Germline CDR1 and CDR2: MNHEY and SMNVEV (reference sequence). CDR3: CASSSWQPSSYEQYF. CDR3 nucleotides: TGTGCCAGCAGTTCTTGGCAGCCGAGCTCCTACGAGCAGTACTTC.

In regard to this clonotype: Sequence at one end of the junction differs from germline and may be a read error. This chain links TRBV7-9 with TRBJ2-5; TRBD2 matches at 8 bases. Germline CDR1 and CDR2: SEHNR and FQNEAQ (reference sequence). This CDR3 region has 14 residues. CDR3 amino acids: CAGSGGREKETQYF. The DNA for the CDR3 is TGTGCCGGCAGCGGGGGCCGTGAGAAAGAGACCCAGTACTTC.

The J gene is TRBJ2-4, the V gene TRBV7-6, with D possibly matching TRBD2 (5 bases). The closer fit of TRBJ2-3 to the DNA end suggests the J call may be wrong. The CDR3 covers 16 residues. Germline V gene lookup returns CDR1 SGHVS and CDR2 FNYEAQ. The chain's CDR3 is CASSVMAVGAKNMQYF. DNA of the CDR3: TGTGCCAGCAGCGTCATGGCGGTGGGAGCCAAAAATATGCAGTATTTT.

V gene TRBV7-9 combines with J gene TRBJ2-2, with 9 bases aligning to TRBD2. Per the germline V gene, CDR1 is SEHNR and CDR2 is FQNEAQ (reference sequence). The V segment lost 5 bases and the J segment 3 bases; nucleotides outside the gene matches: 7. The CDR3 is made up of 16 amino acids. CDR3 region: CASSPQTSGYTGELFF. The CDR3 DNA is TGTGCCAGCAGCCCCCAGACTAGCGGATACACCGGGGAGCTGTTTTTT.

The chain carries TRBV10-2 and TRBJ2-3; maybe TRBD2 (7 bases). The J call may not be correct, given that the DNA end is closer to TRBJ2-7. Germline lookup yields CDR1 WSHSY and CDR2 SAAADI. The length of the CDR3 is 14 residues. This CDR3 reads CASTGGAGADTQYF. CDR3 coding DNA: TGCGCCAGCACCGGGGGCGCGGGAGCAGATACGCAGTACTTC.